The rows below give T cell receptor beta chains drawn from one sample of a study of metastatic and nonmetastatic thyroid tumors. TCRdb called clones again from the PCR reads with MiXCR. The data hold about 30,000 clones, with 35% observed a single time. Material: tumor tissue. These TCRs come from a female donor with papillary thyroid cancer or a benign thyroid nodule (not recorded which). Some clones in this sample may be carry-over from other donors' samples. Both conserved end residues are part of each CDR3. A D gene is named only where the DNA matches it firmly. Clone size is not always given. Where it is, it says once, few, many or a class for expanded clones.

D gene | J gene | V gene | clone size | CDR3 protein | CDR3 DNA
TRBD2 | TRBJ2-1 | TRBV10-3 | - | CAISELAGVAYNEQFF | TGTGCCATCAGTGAACTAGCGGGAGTGGCCTACAATGAGCAGTTCTTC
- | TRBJ2-7 | TRBV28 | - | CASRAGKAEQYF | TGTGCCAGCAGGGCGGGAAAGGCCGAGCAGTACTTC
- | TRBJ2-5 | TRBV19 | - | CASSITAAAGWETQYF | TGTGCCAGTAGCATAACGGCCGCGGCGGGTTGGGAGACCCAGTACTTC
TRBD2 | TRBJ2-3 | TRBV5-1 | - | CASSRGTGTKSTDTQYF | TGCGCCAGCAGCCGAGGAACCGGGACTAAGAGTACAGATACGCAGTATTTT
- | TRBJ2-2 | TRBV18 | - | CASFLNGELFF | TGTGCCAGTTTCCTAAACGGGGAGCTGTTTTTT
- | TRBJ2-5 | TRBV20-1 | once | CSASGVGLGQETQYF | TGCAGTGCTAGTGGCGTAGGTCTCGGACAAGAGACCCAGTACTTC
- | TRBJ1-1 | TRBV6-2/TRBV6-3 | - | CASSLGQNTEAFF | TGTGCCAGCAGCCTCGGACAGAACACTGAAGCTTTCTTT
- | TRBJ2-3 | TRBV2 | - | CASSETTTDTQYF | TGTGCCAGCAGCGAAACTACCACAGATACGCAGTATTTT
- | TRBJ2-1 | TRBV6-1 | - | CASSEGSASYNEQFF | TGTGCCAGCAGTGAAGGAAGCGCCTCCTACAATGAGCAGTTCTTC
- | TRBJ1-1 | TRBV4-2 | - | CASSQGTRRRDEAFF | TGTGCCAGCAGCCAGGGAACCCGACGGCGAGATGAAGCTTTCTTT
TRBD2 | TRBJ2-7 | TRBV6-1 | - | CASRPLAGGYEQYF | TGTGCCAGCAGGCCACTAGCGGGGGGCTACGAGCAGTACTTC
- | TRBJ1-2 | TRBV7-9 | - | CASSLIVVPGRSYTF | TGTGCCAGCAGCTTAATAGTGGTACCGGGTCGCAGCTACACCTTC
TRBD2 | TRBJ2-1 | TRBV5-1 | medium-sized | CASSLPGGPSGEQFF | TGCGCCAGCAGCTTGCCGGGAGGGCCCTCTGGCGAGCAGTTCTTC
- | TRBJ2-3 | TRBV20-1 | - | CSARLPRGPNTDTQYF | TGCAGTGCTAGATTACCCCGGGGCCCTAACACAGATACGCAGTATTTT
- | TRBJ2-1 | TRBV5-6 | many | CASSLITDEQFF | TGTGCCAGCAGCTTGATTACCGATGAGCAGTTCTTC
- | TRBJ1-2 | TRBV20-1 | few | CSATGPGHDYGYTF | TGCAGTGCCACGGGGCCGGGACACGACTATGGCTACACCTTC
- | TRBJ1-2 | TRBV7-2 | once | CASSLTRGGNYGYTF | TGTGCCAGCAGCTTAACTCGCGGAGGGAACTATGGCTACACCTTC
TRBD2 | TRBJ2-3 | TRBV5-1 | - | CASSLGLARSTDTQYF | TGCGCCAGCAGCTTGGGACTAGCGCGAAGCACAGATACGCAGTATTTT
- | TRBJ1-1 | TRBV7-6 | - | CASSQTDFGTEAFF | TGTGCCAGCAGCCAGACGGATTTTGGCACTGAAGCTTTCTTT
- | TRBJ1-2 | TRBV3-1 | - | CASSQGSCGYTF | TGTGCCAGCAGCCAAGGTTCTTGTGGCTACACCTTC
- | TRBJ2-1 | TRBV6-1 | few | CASSDDSHNEQFF | TGTGCCAGCAGTGACGACTCTCACAATGAGCAGTTCTTC
- | TRBJ1-2 | TRBV29-1 | many | CSAMIQGGHGYTF | TGCAGCGCCATGATACAGGGAGGACACGGCTACACCTTC
- | TRBJ2-3 | TRBV20-1 | - | CSAGDTRTDTQYF | TGCAGTGCTGGGGACACACGTACAGATACGCAGTATTTT
- | TRBJ2-1 | TRBV12-3/TRBV12-4 | many | CASTKRGGRYNEQFF | TGTGCCAGCACCAAAAGAGGGGGACGGTACAATGAGCAGTTCTTC
TRBD1 | TRBJ2-5 | TRBV20-1 | - | CSASQGAETQYF | TGCAGTGCTAGCCAGGGGGCAGAGACCCAGTACTTC
- | TRBJ2-7 | TRBV7-2 | - | CASSPGAGSFEQYF | TGTGCCAGCAGCCCTGGGGCAGGGTCTTTCGAGCAGTACTTC
- | TRBJ1-2 | TRBV6-1 | - | CASSEEGILNYGYTF | TGTGCCAGCAGTGAAGAGGGGATCCTTAACTATGGCTACACCTTC
- | TRBJ2-6 | TRBV20-1 | - | CSARWPGSGANVLTF | TGCAGTGCTAGATGGCCCGGTTCTGGGGCCAACGTCCTGACTTTC
TRBD2 | TRBJ2-3 | TRBV11-2 | - | CASSLGLAGGTDTQYF | TGCGCCAGCAGCTTAGGACTAGCGGGAGGTACAGATACGCAGTATTTT
TRBD2 | TRBJ2-3 | TRBV15 | few | CATSTQGTSGRDTQYF | TGTGCCACCAGCACCCAAGGGACTAGCGGGAGAGATACGCAGTATTTT
- | TRBJ1-1 | TRBV12-3/TRBV12-4 | - | CASSQTVHTEAFF | TGTGCCAGCAGTCAGACGGTACACACTGAAGCTTTCTTT